What follows are 16 T cell receptor beta chains derived from one specimen sequenced in a study of identical twins. TCRdb independently ran MiXCR on the 5' RACE reads; one entry per CDR3 protein. Here the sample spans around 280,000 distinct CDR3 sequences, roughly 8.6% being singletons. This same sample was also part of a study on yellow fever vaccine responses in identical twins.

Sequencing input: memory (CD45RO+) T cells sorted from blood. These receptors were collected from a woman between 18 and 29 years old in good health.

This clonotype was counted a few times. The chain joins TRBV20-1 to TRBJ2-3, with D unclear. The V gene lost 5 bases and the J gene lost 2 bases, with 5 bases spanning the gap. Germline-derived CDR1 and CDR2 are DFQATT and SNEGSKA (reference sequence). The CDR3 runs 11 residues. The CDR3 coding sequence is TGCAGTGCTTATACCACAGATACGCAGTATTTT. Residues: CSAYTTDTQYF.

The V and J genes are TRBV6-6 and TRBJ1-1, with TRBD1 matching 8 bases. This CDR3 is 14 amino acids long. Germline lookup yields CDR1 MNHNY and CDR2 SVGAGI (reference sequence). Trimming at V came to 2 bases and at J to 5 bases, leaving 4 bases not matched to a gene. The CDR3 coding sequence is TGTGCCAGCAGTTACGTAGGACAGGGAACTGAAGCTTTCTTT. Its protein is CASSYVGQGTEAFF.

This clonotype was observed a handful of times. The chain combines TRBV3-1 with TRBJ1-4; D is perhaps TRBD1 (6 bases). Germline assignment: CDR1 LGHDT and CDR2 YNNKEL (reference sequence). This CDR3 has 15 residues. Trimming took off 3 bases at V and 7 bases at J, with 15 bases between the two ends. The DNA for the CDR3 is TGTGCCAGCAGCCAGAAACAGGGTGCATTTGAAAAACTGTTTTTT. Its translation: CASSQKQGAFEKLFF. Complete variable domain (other parts from reference TRBV3-1 and TRBJ1-4): DTAVSQTPKYLVTQMGNDKSIKCEQNLGHDTMYWYKQDSKKFLKIMFSYNNKELIINETVPNRFSPKSPDKAHLNLHINSLELGDSAVYFCASSQKQGAFEKLFFGSGTQLSVL.

The chain links TRBV11-2 to TRBJ2-7; D perhaps matches TRBD2 (6 bases). The germline V gene encodes CDR1 SGHAT and CDR2 FQNNGV. The CDR3 has 17 residues. Trimming pared 6 bases from V and 0 bases from J, leaving 21 bases between. CDR3 DNA: TGTGCCAGCAGGCGGGGTCTTAGCGGCAGAGACTCCTACGAGCAGTACTTC. It yields the protein CASRRGLSGRDSYEQYF.

This clonotype was counted between two and nine times. The chain has TRBV28 and TRBJ2-1; the D gene could be TRBD1 or TRBD2 (5 bases each). CDR1 is MDHEN, CDR2 SYDVKM, per germline. The CDR3 length is 18 residues. Between the trimmed V and J ends, which lost 3 bases and 0 bases, there was a span of 18 bases. The CDR3 loop is CASSLVGDGLSSYNEQFF. CDR3 DNA sequence: TGTGCCAGCAGTTTGGTAGGGGATGGACTGAGCTCCTACAATGAGCAGTTCTTC. Filled out from reference TRBV28 and TRBJ2-1, the complete variable domain reads DVKVTQSSRYLVKRTGEKVFLECVQDMDHENMFWYRQDPGLGLRLIYFSYDVKMKEKGDIPEGYSVSREKKERFSLILESASTNQTSMYLCASSLVGDGLSSYNEQFFGPGTRLTVL.

The gene calls are TRBV28 and TRBJ2-5; weak D call: TRBD2 (5 bases). Germline values: CDR1 MDHEN, CDR2 SYDVKM. The length of the CDR3 is 14 residues. The germline V and J ends were trimmed by 6 bases and 5 bases, with 16 bases remaining between them. The DNA for the CDR3 is TGTGCCAGCAGCCTCGGCGCGGGCCGGGAGACCCAGTACTTC. Encoded protein: CASSLGAGRETQYF.

The sample holds many counts of this clonotype. This chain uses TRBV7-8 with TRBJ1-5, with D unresolved. In germline, CDR1 is SGHVS, CDR2 FQNEAQ. CDR3 length: 13 amino acids. Trimming pared 5 bases from V and 4 bases from J, leaving 9 bases between. DNA for the CDR3: TGTGCCAGCAGCGGACTCGGAAATCAGCCCCAGCATTTT. It translates to CASSGLGNQPQHF.

This clonotype was counted many times. The CDR3 sequence: CASTGTGSNTGELFF. The CDR3, as DNA: TGTGCCAGCACCGGGACAGGGTCGAACACCGGGGAGCTGTTTTTT. This sequence joins TRBV4-2 and TRBJ2-2; 9 bases fit TRBD1. The CDR3 consists of 15 residues. Trimming cost V 7 bases and J 0 bases; bases outside gene matches: 3. Germline CDR1 LGHNA, CDR2 YNFKEQ.

The gene calls are TRBV2 and TRBJ1-6; D is possibly TRBD1 (6 bases). V lost 8 bases to trimming and J lost 7 bases, with 12 bases between them. Germline V lookup: CDR1 SNHLY, CDR2 FYNNEI. The CDR3 runs to 13 residues. This CDR3 is CASGGALNSPLHF. The CDR3 DNA sequence: TGTGCCAGCGGGGGGGCGTTGAATTCACCCCTCCACTTT. Using reference TRBV2 and TRBJ1-6 for the parts outside the CDR3, the full variable domain is EPEVTQTPSHQVTQMGQEVILRCVPISNHLYFYWYRQILGQKVEFLVSFYNNEISEKSEIFDDQFSVERPDGSNFTLKIRSTKLEDSAMYFCASGGALNSPLHFGNGTRLTVT.

This clonotype was counted ten times or more. The V and J genes are TRBV5-1 and TRBJ1-2; D is uncertain. The CDR3 runs 16 residues. In germline, CDR1 is SGHRS, CDR2 YFSETQ. V lost 0 bases and J lost 5, with 17 bases in between. For the CDR3, the DNA is TGCGCCAGCAGCTTGGAAGGAGGTGGCCACTCGTATGGCTACACCTTC. Amino acid sequence: CASSLEGGGHSYGYTF.

The table lists this clonotype with many counts. This chain uses TRBV5-1 with TRBJ1-3; TRBD1 might be the D (5 bases). Germline assignment: CDR1 SGHRS and CDR2 YFSETQ. The V gene lost 1 base and the J gene lost 1 base, with 12 bases spanning the gap. This CDR3 contains 16 residues. The CDR3 reads CASSLSGLRSGNTIYF. The CDR3 nucleotides are TGCGCCAGCAGCTTGTCGGGACTTCGATCTGGAAACACCATATATTTT. Based on the CDR3 plus reference TRBV5-1 and TRBJ1-3, the full variable domain is KAGVTQTPRYLIKTRGQQVTLSCSPISGHRSVSWYQQTPGQGLQFLFEYFSETQRNKGNFPGRFSGRQFSNSRSEMNVSTLELGDSALYLCASSLSGLRSGNTIYFGEGSWLTVV.

In its sample, this clonotype was seen a few times. The CDR3 protein is CASSSGPIGDTQYF. In DNA form, the CDR3 reads TGCGCCAGCAGCTCGGGACCGATCGGGGATACGCAGTATTTT. The chain carries TRBV5-1 and TRBJ2-3; D could derive from TRBD1 or TRBD2 (5 bases each). V was shortened by 3 bases and J by 6 bases, with 14 bases between the two germline ends. The CDR3 is 14 amino acids. Germline V gene sequence: CDR1 SGHRS, CDR2 YFSETQ.

This clonotype was seen only a few times. This chain uses TRBV7-2 with TRBJ2-5; 7 nucleotides agree with TRBD1. With V trimmed by 5 bases and J by 3 bases, 12 bases remained unmatched. The germline V gene has CDR1 SGHTA and CDR2 FQGNSA. The CDR3 is 16 amino acids. CDR3 sequence reads: CASSQRGHLGEETQYF. Here the CDR3 DNA reads TGTGCCAGCAGCCAAAGGGGGCACCTAGGGGAAGAGACCCAGTACTTC.

The CDR3 nucleotides read TGTGCCAGCAGCGCTACAGGGGTATCGAACACTGAAGCTTTCTTT. It encodes CASSATGVSNTEAFF. The rearrangement links TRBV9 to TRBJ1-1; TRBD1 aligns across 7 bases. Germline V lookup: CDR1 SGDLS, CDR2 YYNGEE. Trimming removed 3 bases from V and 1 base from J; junction bases left unmatched: 6. This CDR3 is built from 15 residues. The full variable domain, rest sourced from reference TRBV9 and TRBJ1-1, is DSGVTQTPKHLITATGQRVTLRCSPRSGDLSVYWYQQSLDQGLQFLIQYYNGEERAKGNILERFSAQQFPDLHSELNLSSLELGDSALYFCASSATGVSNTEAFFGQGTRLTVV.

This sequence joins TRBV7-6 and TRBJ2-2; no reliable D call. The CDR3 is made up of 14 amino acids. The germline CDR1 and CDR2 sequences are SGHVS and FNYEAQ. The V gene lost 7 bases and the J gene lost 6 bases, with 15 bases spanning the gap. CDR3 in DNA: TGTGCCAGCACCCCTATTTTCAACTCCGGGGAGCTGTTTTTT. Protein: CASTPIFNSGELFF.

This clonotype was picked up a small number of times. The rearrangement uses TRBV9 and TRBJ1-1, with 7 bases matching TRBD1. Germline values: CDR1 SGDLS, CDR2 YYNGEE. V dropped 2 bases and J dropped 3; count of bases not matched to a gene: 7. There are 15 residues in the CDR3. CDR3 coding DNA: TGTGCCAGCAGCGTCAGGGGGAACGTTGACACTGAAGCTTTCTTT. Its protein product is CASSVRGNVDTEAFF.